Below are 15 T cell receptor beta chains sequenced from a single sample in a study of response to subunit inactivated influenza vaccine. TCRdb ran MiXCR on the RT-PCR reads and lists one entry per CDR3 protein. The data contain roughly 700,000 distinct CDR3 sequences, 15% to 18% of them singletons. The sample consisted of PBMCs from blood, taken about 13 days after vaccination. The receptors derive from a man between 45 and 60 years old who received an inactivated influenza vaccine.

This clonotype was seen more than once but under ten times. V gene TRBV3-1 combines with J gene TRBJ2-1, with 9 nucleotides matching TRBD2. CDR3 length: 14 residues. The J segment lost 4 bases and the V segment lost 9 bases, leaving 7 bases of the junction unmatched. Germline CDR1 and CDR2: LGHDT and YNNKEL (reference sequence). The CDR3 sequence is CASAGRGGYNEQFF. Written as DNA, the CDR3 is TGTGCCAGTGCGGGGCGGGGGGGATACAATGAGCAGTTCTTC.

The chain employs TRBV7-9 and TRBJ1-2; possibly TRBD1 for D (6 bases). Per germline, CDR1 SEHNR and CDR2 FQNEAQ (reference sequence). The CDR3 covers 13 residues. The germline V and J ends were trimmed by 5 bases and 4 bases, with 11 bases remaining between them. The CDR3 DNA follows: TGTGCCAGCAGCAAGGACAGCGTCTATGGCTACACCTTC. Protein product: CASSKDSVYGYTF.

This chain uses TRBV7-9 with TRBJ2-7; D gene ambiguous. V lost 0 bases and J 4 bases, leaving 7 bases between the germline ends. The CDR3 is 13 residues long. The V gene's germline CDR1 is SEHNR and CDR2 FQNEAQ (reference sequence). The CDR3 DNA sequence: TGTGCCAGCAGCTTAGCCGCAGAATACGAGCAGTACTTC. Translating gives CASSLAAEYEQYF. The whole variable domain, remainder taken from reference TRBV7-9 and TRBJ2-7, is DTGVSQNPRHKITKRGQNVTFRCDPISEHNRLYWYRQTLGQGPEFLTYFQNEAQLEKSRLLSDRFSAERPKGSFSTLEIQRTEQGDSAMYLCASSLAAEYEQYFGPGTRLTVT.

The V gene is TRBV5-1, the J gene TRBJ2-7; D not resolved. Germline CDR1 and CDR2: SGHRS and YFSETQ. This CDR3 has 14 residues. Trimming removed 0 bases from V and 0 bases from J, with 7 bases in between. This CDR3 is CASSLVKNSYEQYF. In nucleotides, the CDR3 is TGCGCCAGCAGCTTGGTTAAGAACTCCTACGAGCAGTACTTC. The full variable domain, rest sourced from reference TRBV5-1 and TRBJ2-7, is KAGVTQTPRYLIKTRGQQVTLSCSPISGHRSVSWYQQTPGQGLQFLFEYFSETQRNKGNFPGRFSGRQFSNSRSEMNVSTLELGDSALYLCASSLVKNSYEQYFGPGTRLTVT.

V is TRBV5-1 and J is TRBJ2-5, with 12 bases lining up with TRBD2. J gave up 4 bases and V 1 base, and 5 bases lay outside the gene matches. The CDR3 is 16 amino acids. Germline V gene lookup returns CDR1 SGHRS and CDR2 YFSETQ. The CDR3 sequence: CASSLQTSGGRETQYF. The CDR3, as DNA: TGCGCCAGCAGCTTGCAGACTAGCGGGGGACGAGAGACCCAGTACTTC.

The CDR3 loop reads CASRAGQGYGYTF. CDR3 nucleotide sequence: TGTGCCAGCCGGGCCGGACAGGGTTATGGCTACACCTTC. The rearrangement joins TRBV18 to TRBJ1-2, with TRBD1 identical over 8 bases. Germline V gene data show CDR1 as KGHSH and CDR2 as LQKENI. V lost 8 bases to trimming and J lost 5 bases; unmatched junction nucleotides: 7. This CDR3 contains 13 residues.

The chain carries TRBV19 and TRBJ2-7, with no clear D. CDR3 length equals 14 residues. The V gene's germline CDR1 is LNHDA and CDR2 SQIVND (reference sequence). The V end was cut by 3 bases, the J end by 5 bases, with 14 bases between. CDR3 sequence: CASSIWNQRHEQYF. In DNA form, the CDR3 reads TGTGCCAGTAGTATTTGGAACCAGAGGCACGAGCAGTACTTC.

The chain is built from TRBV20-1 and TRBJ2-1; TRBD2 is a possible D gene (5 bases). Germline CDR1 is DFQATT and CDR2 is SNEGSKA (reference sequence). The CDR3 has 19 amino acids. Trimming removed 0 bases from V and 0 bases from J, with 21 bases in between. CDR3 nucleotides: TGCAGTGCTAGAGATCTACGACCTTCACGAGGGAGCTCCTACAATGAGCAGTTCTTC. Its translation: CSARDLRPSRGSSYNEQFF.

This clonotype came up a few times. The rearrangement joins TRBV10-3 to TRBJ2-2; 9 bases line up with TRBD2. With 6 bases clipped from V and 4 bases from J, the junction kept 9 bases outside the gene matches. The CDR3 extends over 16 amino acids. The V gene's germline CDR1 is ENHRY and CDR2 SYGVKD. CDR3 sequence (DNA): TGTGCCATCAGCACCGGGACTAGCCGTAGCACCGGGGAGCTGTTTTTT. Translating it yields CAISTGTSRSTGELFF.

This clonotype was seen only a few times. The CDR3 DNA reads as TGCAGTGCTCCCCGATCGGGAGGGATGTACACCTTC. Translating gives CSAPRSGGMYTF. The chain employs TRBV20-1 and TRBJ1-2; D call uncertain. Germline CDR1 reads DFQATT; CDR2 reads SNEGSKA (reference sequence). The CDR3 sequence is 12 residues long. V shed 5 bases and J shed 11 bases, with 18 bases lying between them.

This clonotype was seen a handful of times. V is TRBV29-1 and J is TRBJ2-3; 10 positions agree with TRBD2. CDR3 length: 15 amino acids. J was trimmed by 6 bases and V by 6 bases; bases with no gene match: 12. The germline CDR1 and CDR2 sequences are SQVTM and ANQGSEA. CDR3 nucleotides: TGCAGCGTGCGCGGTCTAGCGGGAGTTGTTGATACGCAGTATTTT. Translating it yields CSVRGLAGVVDTQYF.

This clonotype was detected only a few times. This rearrangement joins TRBV5-1 to TRBJ1-6; D not resolved. This CDR3 region has 13 residues. Germline V gives CDR1 SGHRS, CDR2 YFSETQ. Trimming removed 0 bases from V and 10 bases from J, with 8 bases in between. The CDR3 loop is CASSLAEESPLHF. CDR3 DNA sequence: TGCGCCAGCAGCTTGGCGGAGGAATCACCCCTCCACTTT.

This clonotype was counted between two and nine times. V gene TRBV4-2 combines with J gene TRBJ1-4, with 8 bases fitting TRBD1. Germline V gives CDR1 LGHNA, CDR2 YNFKEQ. This CDR3 has 20 amino acids. The ends lost 0 bases at V and 3 bases at J; junction bases unmatched: 15. Here the CDR3 DNA reads TGTGCCAGCAGCCAAGATCTGGCAGGACAGGGCTTTTTGGCTAATGAAAAACTGTTTTTT. Amino acids: CASSQDLAGQGFLANEKLFF.

This sequence joins TRBV7-2 and TRBJ1-4, with TRBD1 as a possible D gene (5 bases). The germline V gene has CDR1 SGHTA and CDR2 FQGNSA. The ends were cut back, 5 bases at V and 3 bases at J, with 13 bases in the middle. The CDR3 runs to 15 residues. CDR3 DNA sequence: TGTGCCAGCAGCCAGCGGCAGGGCTCTAATGAAAAACTGTTTTTT. This sequence encodes CASSQRQGSNEKLFF.

The rearrangement uses TRBV4-1 and TRBJ2-3; a weak D match, TRBD1 (6 bases). This CDR3 is built from 16 residues. Germline lookup yields CDR1 MGHRA and CDR2 YSYEKL. V was pared by 1 base and J by 0 bases, with 11 bases between. The CDR3, as DNA: TGCGCCAGCAGCCAAGTGGGGGCCACTAGCACAGATACGCAGTATTTT. This sequence encodes CASSQVGATSTDTQYF.